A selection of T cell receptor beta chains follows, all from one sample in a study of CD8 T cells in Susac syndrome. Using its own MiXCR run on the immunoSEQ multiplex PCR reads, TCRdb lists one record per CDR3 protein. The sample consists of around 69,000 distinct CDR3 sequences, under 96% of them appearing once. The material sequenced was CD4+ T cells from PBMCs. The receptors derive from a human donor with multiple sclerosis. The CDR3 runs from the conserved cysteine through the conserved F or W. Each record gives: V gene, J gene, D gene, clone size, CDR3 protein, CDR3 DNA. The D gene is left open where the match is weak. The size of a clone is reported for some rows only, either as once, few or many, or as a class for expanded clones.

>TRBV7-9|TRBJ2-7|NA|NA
CASSTVEGASYEQYF
TGTGCCAGCAGCACCGTGGAGGGGGCTTCCTACGAGCAGTACTTC
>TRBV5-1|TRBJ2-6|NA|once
CASSLVPTGAGANVLTF
TGCGCCAGCAGCTTGGTCCCGACAGGCGCTGGGGCCAACGTCCTGACTTTC
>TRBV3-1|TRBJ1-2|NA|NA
CASSSQGFRGYTF
TGTGCCAGCAGCTCCCAGGGGTTCCGTGGCTACACCTTC
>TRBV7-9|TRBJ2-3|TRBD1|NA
CASSPPGQGTDTQYF
TGTGCCAGCAGCCCCCCGGGACAGGGGACAGATACGCAGTATTTT
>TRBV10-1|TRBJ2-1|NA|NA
CASSRTTTPYNEQFF
TGCGCCAGCAGCAGGACGACAACCCCCTACAATGAGCAGTTCTTC
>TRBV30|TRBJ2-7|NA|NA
CAWSPGLRTQLERHF
TGTGCCTGGAGTCCGGGTCTTCGGACCCAACTCGAACGGCACTTC
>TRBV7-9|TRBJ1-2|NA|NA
CASSPYTF
TGTGCCAGCAGCCCGTACACCTTC
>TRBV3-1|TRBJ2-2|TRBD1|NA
CASSRDRANTGELFF
TGTGCCAGCAGCCGGGACAGGGCGAACACCGGGGAGCTGTTTTTT
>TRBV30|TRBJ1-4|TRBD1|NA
CAWSDQGGLGEKLFF
TGTGCCTGGAGTGACCAGGGGGGCTTGGGTGAAAAACTGTTTTTT
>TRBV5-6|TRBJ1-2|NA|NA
CASSITGQHYGYTF
TGTGCCAGCAGCATAACCGGGCAGCACTATGGCTACACCTTC
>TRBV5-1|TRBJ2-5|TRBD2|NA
CASSIGGGTNRETQYF
TGCGCCAGCAGCATTGGGGGAGGGACCAACAGAGAGACCCAGTACTTC
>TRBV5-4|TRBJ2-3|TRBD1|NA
CASSQGAGSTDTQYF
TGTGCCAGCAGCCAGGGGGCGGGTAGCACAGATACGCAGTATTTT
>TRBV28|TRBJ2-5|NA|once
CASSSGTLHQETQYF
TGTGCCAGCAGTTCGGGGACACTCCACCAAGAGACCCAGTACTTC
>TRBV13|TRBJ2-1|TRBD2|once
CASSSPPERGGSYEQFF
TGTGCCAGCAGCTCCCCCCCTGAGCGGGGGGGCAGCTATGAGCAGTTCTTC
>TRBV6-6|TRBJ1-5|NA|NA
CASSDQGSQPQHF
TGTGCCAGCAGTGACCAGGGGAGTCAGCCCCAGCATTTT
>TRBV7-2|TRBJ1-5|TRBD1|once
CASSSGQVQPQHF
TGTGCCAGCAGCTCTGGACAGGTCCAGCCCCAGCATTTT
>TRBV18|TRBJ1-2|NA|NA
CASSPPSKDGYTF
TGTGCCAGCTCACCACCATCCAAGGATGGCTACACCTTC
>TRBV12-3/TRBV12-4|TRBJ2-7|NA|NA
CASRAGEKGYEQYF
TGTGCCAGCAGGGCAGGGGAAAAGGGATACGAGCAGTACTTC
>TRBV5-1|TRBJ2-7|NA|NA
CASSLEGFPYEQYF
TGCGCCAGCAGCTTGGAAGGGTTCCCCTACGAGCAGTACTTC
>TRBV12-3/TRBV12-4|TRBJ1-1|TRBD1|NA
CASSQGGVNTEAFF
TGTGCCAGCAGTCAGGGGGGAGTGAACACTGAAGCTTTCTTT
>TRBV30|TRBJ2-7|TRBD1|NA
CAWSRDSTYEQYF
TGTGCCTGGAGCCGGGACAGCACCTACGAGCAGTACTTC
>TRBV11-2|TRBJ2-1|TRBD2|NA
CASSRGRGGPYNEQFF
TGTGCCAGCAGCCGTGGGCGGGGGGGCCCCTACAATGAGCAGTTCTTC
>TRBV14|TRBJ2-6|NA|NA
CASSQDRGKAGANVLTF
TGTGCCAGCAGCCAAGACAGGGGAAAGGCTGGGGCCAACGTCCTGACTTTC
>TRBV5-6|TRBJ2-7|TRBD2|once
CASRGLHSGYEQYF
TGTGCCAGCAGGGGACTACATTCCGGGTACGAGCAGTACTTC
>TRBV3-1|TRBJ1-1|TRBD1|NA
CASSQDITGVPYEAFF
TGTGCCAGCAGCCAAGATATCACAGGGGTCCCATATGAAGCTTTCTTT
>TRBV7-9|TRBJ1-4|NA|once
CASSFLVSEKLFF
TGTGCCAGCAGCTTTTTGGTCTCGGAAAAACTGTTTTTT
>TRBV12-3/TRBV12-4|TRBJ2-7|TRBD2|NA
CASSARGGDYEQYF
TGTGCCAGCAGTGCGCGGGGGGGGGACTACGAGCAGTACTTC
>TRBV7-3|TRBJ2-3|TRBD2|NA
CASSFAGGPGDTQYF
TGTGCCAGCAGCTTTGCGGGGGGGCCTGGTGATACGCAGTATTTT